One sample yielded the 32 T cell receptor beta chains listed below, sequenced in a study of OX40 agonist ivuxolimab in advanced cancers. The data were produced by immunoSEQ multiplex PCR, yet TCRdb's version contains in-frame clones alone and is incomplete. In the table there are nearly 110,000 clones, less than 95% of which are singletons. The sample was CD4+ or CD8+ T cells sorted from blood, taken in a trial of the OX40 agonist ivuxolimab. These receptors came from an adult with an advanced solid tumor such as melanoma, head and neck, liver or kidney cancer.

A note on this clone: Other nucleotide sequences from this sample produce the same CDR3. The chain is built from TRBV7-3 and TRBJ2-5, with 10 bases identical to TRBD1. Germline CDR1 and CDR2: SGHTA and FQGTGA. This CDR3 region has 15 residues. With V trimmed by 5 bases and J by 4 bases, 7 bases remained unmatched. The CDR3 sequence is CASSARTGGIETQYF. The CDR3, as DNA: TGTGCCAGCAGCGCCAGGACAGGGGGTATAGAGACCCAGTACTTC.

The V call is TRBV5-6, the J call TRBJ1-1, with D uncertain. The germline V gene encodes CDR1 SGHDT and CDR2 YYEEEE. V shed 1 base and J shed 4 bases, with 8 bases lying between them. The CDR3 runs to 13 residues. CDR3: CASSLNLFTEAFF. CDR3 in DNA: TGTGCCAGCAGCTTGAACCTATTCACTGAAGCTTTCTTT.

V gene TRBV30 combines with J gene TRBJ1-5; unclear D gene. Trimming removed 2 bases from V and 1 base from J, with 6 bases in between. The CDR3 contains 13 residues. In germline, CDR1 is GTSNPN, CDR2 SVGIG (reference sequence). The CDR3 protein is CAWSPQSNQPQHF. The CDR3 DNA sequence: TGTGCCTGGAGTCCCCAAAGCAATCAGCCCCAGCATTTT. Drawing the rest from reference TRBV30 and TRBJ1-5, the complete variable domain is SQTIHQWPATLVQPVGSPLSLECTVEGTSNPNLYWYRQAAGRGLQLLFYSVGIGQISSEVPQNLSASRPQDRQFILSSKKLLLSDSGFYLCAWSPQSNQPQHFGDGTRLSIL.

This chain uses TRBV29-1 with TRBJ2-1; no clear D. V was trimmed by 0 bases and J by 5 bases, leaving 5 bases between them. The germline gives CDR1 SQVTM, CDR2 ANQGSEA. This CDR3 comprises 12 residues. CDR3 sequence: CSVEEVHNEQFF. The CDR3 nucleotides are TGCAGCGTTGAAGAGGTACACAATGAGCAGTTCTTC.

In its sample, this clone was seen once. This chain joins TRBV6-5 and TRBJ2-5; tentatively, D is TRBD2 (5 bases). The CDR3 sequence is 13 residues long. V lost 6 bases to trimming and J lost 5 bases, with 13 bases between them. Germline values: CDR1 MNHEY, CDR2 SVGAGI. The CDR3: CASRSSGAETQYF. For the CDR3, the DNA is TGTGCCAGCAGATCAAGCGGAGCGGAGACCCAGTACTTC.

The gene calls are TRBV19 and TRBJ1-5, with 8 bases lining up with TRBD1. Unmatched junction bases numbered 12, after V lost 9 bases and J lost 5 bases. This CDR3 spans 15 amino acids. Germline CDR1 is LNHDA and CDR2 is SQIVND (reference sequence). DNA of the CDR3: TGTGCCAGCGATCCCAAACAGGGGGTGGATCAGCCCCAGCATTTT. Translating gives CASDPKQGVDQPQHF.

V is TRBV2 and J is TRBJ2-1, with 10 positions matching TRBD2. V shed 3 bases, J shed 7 bases, and the junction held 6 bases outside the gene matches. The CDR3 spans 15 residues. In germline, CDR1 is SNHLY, CDR2 FYNNEI. CDR3 nucleotides: TGTGCCAGCAGTGAGTTAACTAGCGGGACGAATGAGCAGTTCTTC. As protein: CASSELTSGTNEQFF.

This chain uses TRBV11-2 with TRBJ1-1; TRBD1 aligns across 8 bases. The CDR3 runs to 15 residues. V was pared by 0 bases and J by 1 base, with 1 base of the junction left unmatched. Germline lookup yields CDR1 SGHAT and CDR2 FQNNGV. The CDR3, as DNA: TGTGCCAGCAGCTTAGAGGGGACAGGGAACACTGAAGCTTTCTTT. This codes for CASSLEGTGNTEAFF. Filled out from reference TRBV11-2 and TRBJ1-1, the complete variable domain reads EAGVAQSPRYKIIEKRQSVAFWCNPISGHATLYWYQQILGQGPKLLIQFQNNGVVDDSQLPKDRFSAERLKGVDSTLKIQPAKLEDSAVYLCASSLEGTGNTEAFFGQGTRLTVV.

The table lists this clone with a few counts. CDR3: CASGSTDFGGNTEAFF. The CDR3 DNA reads TGTGCTAGTGGTTCTACGGATTTCGGGGGGAACACTGAAGCTTTCTTT. This chain connects TRBV12-5 to TRBJ1-1; possibly TRBD1 for D (5 bases). The CDR3 is 16 amino acids. Trimming took off 4 bases at V and 1 base at J, with 16 bases between the two ends. Germline values: CDR1 LGHNT, CDR2 FRNRAP.

V is TRBV9 and J is TRBJ2-2, with D maybe TRBD1 (5 bases). V lost 0 bases and J lost 4, with 13 bases in between. Germline CDR1 and CDR2: SGDLS and YYNGEE. The CDR3 sequence is 16 residues long. The CDR3 nucleotides read TGTGCCAGCAGCGTAGAGGCAGGGCGCGGCACCGGGGAGCTGTTTTTT. Protein: CASSVEAGRGTGELFF.

The chain couples TRBV25-1 to TRBJ2-7, with 9 bases matching TRBD1. Germline lookup yields CDR1 MGHDK and CDR2 SYGVNS. V gave up 2 bases and J gave up 3 bases; unmatched junction bases: 5. The CDR3 spans 15 residues. Written as DNA, the CDR3 is TGTGCCAGCAGTGAACTGGGACAGGGTATCTACGAGCAGTACTTC. Amino acid sequence: CASSELGQGIYEQYF.

The J gene is TRBJ1-2, the V gene TRBV7-9, with unresolved D. Trimming stripped 5 bases from V and 3 bases from J, with 13 bases between. The CDR3 runs 14 residues. The germline V gene encodes CDR1 SEHNR and CDR2 FQNEAQ (reference sequence). This CDR3 reads CASSGARQHYGYTF. CDR3 in DNA: TGTGCCAGCAGCGGCGCCCGTCAACACTATGGCTACACCTTC. Combining the CDR3 with reference TRBV7-9 and TRBJ1-2 gives the whole variable domain DTGVSQNPRHKITKRGQNVTFRCDPISEHNRLYWYRQTLGQGPEFLTYFQNEAQLEKSRLLSDRFSAERPKGSFSTLEIQRTEQGDSAMYLCASSGARQHYGYTFGSGTRLTVV.

The chain joins TRBV19 to TRBJ1-5; D gene uncertain. Germline assignment: CDR1 LNHDA and CDR2 SQIVND (reference sequence). V lost 7 bases and J lost 0, with 13 bases in between. The CDR3 loop spans 15 amino acids. The CDR3 DNA is TGTGCCAGTACCTTCGGAAGTTTTAGCAATCAGCCCCAGCATTTT. Residues: CASTFGSFSNQPQHF.

The chain links TRBV28 to TRBJ2-1, with TRBD2 identical over 10 bases. Germline assignment: CDR1 MDHEN and CDR2 SYDVKM. This CDR3 contains 15 residues. With 3 bases clipped from V and 9 bases from J, the junction kept 8 bases outside the gene matches. CDR3 DNA: TGTGCCAGCAGTTTGACTAGCGGGTATGTGGGTGAGCAGTTCTTC. Its translation is CASSLTSGYVGEQFF.

This chain links TRBV20-1 with TRBJ1-2; D is perhaps TRBD1 (5 bases). The CDR3 sequence is 11 residues long. Germline values: CDR1 DFQATT, CDR2 SNEGSKA (reference sequence). V was shortened by 4 bases and J by 10 bases, with 13 bases between the two germline ends. This CDR3 is CSANPGPPYTF. CDR3 bases: TGCAGTGCTAACCCGGGACCACCCTACACCTTC.

The chain has TRBV6-5 and TRBJ2-3, with a tentative D call TRBD2 (7 bases). Germline V lookup: CDR1 MNHEY, CDR2 SVGAGI. The CDR3 is 14 amino acids. V was shortened by 8 bases and J by 5 bases, with 17 bases between the two germline ends. The chain's CDR3 is CASGRGPSVDTQYF. For the CDR3, the DNA is TGTGCCAGCGGGCGGGGGCCCTCGGTAGATACGCAGTATTTT.

In its sample, this clone was seen a few times. Germline and junction disagree at one end, which may indicate a read error. This chain links TRBV4-3 with TRBJ2-5; 7 positions agree with TRBD2. Germline CDR1 reads LGHNA; CDR2 reads YSLEER. This CDR3 spans 16 amino acids. CDR3 sequence: CASSQGRGDYQETQYF. CDR3 sequence (DNA): TGCGCCAGCAGCCAAGGGCGCGGGGACTACCAGGAGACCCAGTACTTC.

The rearrangement links TRBV4-3 to TRBJ1-1; 8 nucleotides match TRBD1. Trimming took 0 bases from V and 11 from J; bases not matched to a gene: 11. Germline lookup yields CDR1 LGHNA and CDR2 YSLEER. CDR3 size: 15 residues. The CDR3 sequence: CASSQEGQGLFPAFF. The CDR3 DNA reads as TGCGCCAGCAGCCAAGAAGGACAGGGTCTTTTTCCTGCTTTCTTT.

V gene TRBV6-1 combines with J gene TRBJ2-5; TRBD2 matches 13 bases. J gave up 3 bases and V 3 bases, and 4 bases lay outside the gene matches. Per the germline V gene, CDR1 is MNHNS and CDR2 is SASEGT. CDR3 length: 16 residues. The CDR3 is CASSETGLAGKETQYF. The CDR3 region has the DNA TGTGCCAGCAGTGAGACGGGACTAGCGGGAAAAGAGACCCAGTACTTC.

The chain carries TRBV11-2 and TRBJ1-1; D remains unclear. V gave up 0 bases and J gave up 4 bases, with 21 bases separating them. The CDR3 covers 18 residues. Germline V gene data show CDR1 as SGHAT and CDR2 as FQNNGV. CDR3 DNA sequence: TGTGCCAGCAGCTTAGAGGGGATTAGTTGGGGTTGGAGCACTGAAGCTTTCTTT. It specifies CASSLEGISWGWSTEAFF.

The chain employs TRBV19 and TRBJ2-6; D not resolved. This CDR3 has 15 amino acids. Trimming cost V 5 bases and J 3 bases, with 11 bases left between them. The germline gives CDR1 LNHDA, CDR2 SQIVND (reference sequence). The CDR3 DNA reads as TGTGCCAGTAGTTCCTGGGGAAGTGGGGCCAACGTCCTGACTTTC. It encodes CASSSWGSGANVLTF.

The V and J genes are TRBV20-1 and TRBJ2-5; the D call may be TRBD1 or TRBD2 (5 bases each). CDR1 is DFQATT, CDR2 SNEGSKA, per germline (reference sequence). V was cut by 3 bases and J by 10 bases, with 12 bases left in between. CDR3 size: 11 residues. For the CDR3, the DNA is TGCAGTGCTAGCGGCACGAGGGGCCAGTACTTC. This encodes CSASGTRGQYF.

This clone occurred a few times. The J gene is TRBJ2-6, the V gene TRBV4-2; TRBD1 agrees at 12 bases. The CDR3 totals 17 residues. Germline values: CDR1 LGHNA, CDR2 YNFKEQ. Trimming cost V 3 bases and J 3 bases; bases outside gene matches: 3. The CDR3 spells CASSQGQGAGGANVLTF. The CDR3 nucleotides are TGTGCCAGCAGCCAGGGACAGGGGGCTGGTGGGGCCAACGTCCTGACTTTC.

This clone has only one observation. The chain employs TRBV6-6 and TRBJ1-2, with a tentative D call TRBD1 (5 bases). CDR3 length: 14 residues. CDR1 is MNHNY, CDR2 SVGAGI, per germline (reference sequence). V dropped 7 bases and J dropped 8 bases, with 20 bases sitting between them. CDR3 sequence reads: CASTFRRGEGGYTF. The CDR3 coding sequence is TGTGCCAGCACTTTCCGGAGAGGGGAGGGAGGCTACACCTTC.

V and J are TRBV4-2 and TRBJ2-7, with 8 nucleotides matching TRBD2. CDR1 LGHNA and CDR2 YNFKEQ come from the germline V gene. CDR3 length equals 15 residues. V lost 4 bases to trimming and J lost 2 bases; unmatched junction nucleotides: 7. This CDR3 is CASSLGLADPYEQYF. The CDR3 region has the DNA TGTGCCAGCAGCCTCGGACTAGCTGACCCCTACGAGCAGTACTTC.

The chain's CDR3 is CSAGGIRTEQYF. CDR3 DNA sequence: TGCAGCGCCGGAGGGATTCGGACCGAGCAGTACTTC. This chain uses TRBV29-1 with TRBJ2-7, with a possible D match to TRBD2 (6 bases). Trimming removed 7 bases from V and 6 bases from J, with 16 bases in between. Germline V lookup: CDR1 SQVTM, CDR2 ANQGSEA. CDR3 size: 12 residues.

J is TRBJ1-6 and V is TRBV4-3; 7 bases match TRBD1. The germline CDR1 and CDR2 sequences are LGHNA and YSLEER. Germline trimming cut 6 bases from V and 5 bases from J; bases unmatched to any gene: 7. The CDR3 length is 15 residues. CDR3 protein: CASRKGASDNSPLHF. In nucleotides, the CDR3 is TGCGCCAGCAGAAAGGGGGCTTCCGATAATTCACCCCTCCACTTT.

V is TRBV5-4 and J is TRBJ2-7; 10 positions agree with TRBD1. CDR1 and CDR2 (germline): SGHNT, YYREEE (reference sequence). Germline trimming cut 5 bases from V and 0 bases from J; bases unmatched to any gene: 5. The CDR3 contains 15 residues. CDR3 region: CASRRTGGPSYEQYF. CDR3 bases: TGTGCCAGCAGGAGGACAGGGGGGCCCTCCTACGAGCAGTACTTC.

V usage is TRBV6-5 and J usage is TRBJ1-5; D gene unclear. In germline, CDR1 is MNHEY, CDR2 SVGAGI. V dropped 5 bases and J dropped 7 bases, with 15 bases sitting between them. CDR3 length equals 14 residues. The CDR3 reads CASSETPPGQPQHF. As DNA, the CDR3 is TGTGCCAGCAGTGAAACCCCGCCCGGACAGCCCCAGCATTTT.

The V gene is TRBV5-4, the J gene TRBJ2-7; D is perhaps TRBD2 (7 bases). This CDR3 is built from 13 residues. V was shortened by 7 bases and J by 5 bases, with 16 bases between the two germline ends. Germline V lookup: CDR1 SGHNT, CDR2 YYREEE (reference sequence). CDR3 residues: CASQPAGAHEQYF. CDR3 in DNA: TGTGCCAGCCAACCGGCGGGGGCCCACGAGCAGTACTTC.

The chain is built from TRBV30 and TRBJ2-5; a possible D gene is TRBD2 (5 bases). Trimming cost V 6 bases and J 14 bases, with 19 bases left between them. The CDR3 covers 11 residues. Germline loops: CDR1 GTSNPN, CDR2 SVGIG (reference sequence). In nucleotides, the CDR3 is TGTGCCTGTCGGGGTTTCTACGAGCAATACTTC. Its translation is CACRGFYEQYF. Variable domain in full (rest from reference TRBV30 and TRBJ2-5): SQTIHQWPATLVQPVGSPLSLECTVEGTSNPNLYWYRQAAGRGLQLLFYSVGIGQISSEVPQNLSASRPQDRQFILSSKKLLLSDSGFYLCACRGFYEQYFGPGTRLLVL.

V gene TRBV20-1 combines with J gene TRBJ2-4; a weak D match, TRBD2 (6 bases). Germline CDR1 is DFQATT and CDR2 is SNEGSKA (reference sequence). Trimming took off 3 bases at V and 14 bases at J, with 14 bases between the two ends. The length of the CDR3 is 11 residues. Written as DNA, the CDR3 is TGCAGTGCTAGCCGTTGGGAGGCTGAGTACTTC. This translates into CSASRWEAEYF.